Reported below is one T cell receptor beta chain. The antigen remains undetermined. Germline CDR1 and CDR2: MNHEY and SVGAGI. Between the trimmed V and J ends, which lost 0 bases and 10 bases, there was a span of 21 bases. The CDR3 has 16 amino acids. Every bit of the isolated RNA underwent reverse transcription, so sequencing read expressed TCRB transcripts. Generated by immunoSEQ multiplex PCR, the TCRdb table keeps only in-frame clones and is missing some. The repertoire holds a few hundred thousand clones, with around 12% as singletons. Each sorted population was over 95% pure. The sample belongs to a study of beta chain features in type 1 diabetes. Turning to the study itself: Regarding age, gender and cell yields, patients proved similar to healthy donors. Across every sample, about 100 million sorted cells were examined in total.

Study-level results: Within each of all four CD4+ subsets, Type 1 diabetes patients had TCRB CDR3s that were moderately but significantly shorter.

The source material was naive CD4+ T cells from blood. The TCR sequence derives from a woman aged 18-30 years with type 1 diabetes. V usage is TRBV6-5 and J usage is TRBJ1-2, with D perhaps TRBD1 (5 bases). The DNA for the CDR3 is TGTGCCAGCAGTTACTCGAGCCCGGGACTTCAGGAGGACTACACCTTC. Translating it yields CASSYSSPGLQEDYTF.